Listed below are T cell receptor beta chains from one sample, sequenced in a study of T cell repertoires in cytomegalovirus infection. TCRdb analysed the reads with MiXCR anew, one entry per CDR3 protein. The sample consists of approximately 590,000 distinct CDR3 sequences, 35% to 50% of them appearing once. The antigens for these receptors are not known. The sequencing used cultured PBMCs, collected from culture after CMV antigen stimulation. The receptors here all came from a human donor in good health (CMV status not recorded). Some clones in this sample may be carry-over from other donors' samples. The CDR3 runs from the conserved cysteine through the conserved F or W. The D gene is left open where the match is weak. Clone size, where shown, is once, few, many, or a class for clones that have expanded.

17,TRBD2,TRBJ2-3,TRBV5-8,few,TGTGCCAGCAGCCGGACCCTACAGACTAGCGGGGAAGATACGCAGTATTTT,CASSRTLQTSGEDTQYF
15,TRBD2,TRBJ2-3,TRBV20-1,few,TGCAGTGCTTTCGGACTAGCGGGAGACCCAGATACGCAGTATTTT,CSAFGLAGDPDTQYF
13,NA,TRBJ2-7,TRBV11-2,NA,TGTGCCAGCACCGGCGGAACCCTTTACGAGCAGTACTTC,CASTGGTLYEQYF
15,TRBD2,TRBJ2-7,TRBV6-1,NA,TGTGCCAGCAGGACCATAGCGGGCCTCTCCTACGAGCAGTACTTC,CASRTIAGLSYEQYF
14,NA,TRBJ2-7,TRBV7-9,few,TGTGCCAGCAGCTCGACAGCCAAATTCTACGAGCAGTACTTC,CASSSTAKFYEQYF
16,TRBD1,TRBJ2-4,TRBV5-1,once,TGCGCCAGCAGCCCCGACAGGGACACAGCCAAAAACATTCAGTACTTC,CASSPDRDTAKNIQYF
15,NA,TRBJ1-5,TRBV2,few,TGTGCCAGCAGTGAAGCCCGGGGGGCGGATCAGCCCCAGCATTTT,CASSEARGADQPQHF
14,TRBD1,TRBJ2-5,TRBV12-3/TRBV12-4,few,TGTGCCAGCAGTCCCCGGACAGGGGAAGAGACCCAGTACTTC,CASSPRTGEETQYF
13,NA,TRBJ1-2,TRBV6-1,NA,TGTGCCAGCAGTGATTCGGGGGTCCATGGCTACACCTTC,CASSDSGVHGYTF
16,NA,TRBJ2-7,TRBV4-1,NA,TGCGCCAGCAGCGAGCCCTCGTGGGGAGGCTCCTACGAGCAGTACTTC,CASSEPSWGGSYEQYF
16,NA,TRBJ1-3,TRBV7-4,NA,TGTGCCAGCAGCTTTCTTGCGGCAAGCTCTGGAAACACCATATATTTT,CASSFLAASSGNTIYF
16,NA,TRBJ2-5,TRBV7-8,NA,TGTGCCAGCAGCTTTGACAAGCGGACGTACCAAGAGACCCAGTACTTC,CASSFDKRTYQETQYF
16,NA,TRBJ2-2,TRBV11-3,NA,TGTGCCAGCAGTCGCGCGGGACTCAAGAACACCGGGGAGCTGTTTTTT,CASSRAGLKNTGELFF
13,NA,TRBJ1-1,TRBV12-3/TRBV12-4,once,TGTGCCAGCAGCCCTGGTTGGCGAACTGAAGCTTTCTTT,CASSPGWRTEAFF
13,NA,TRBJ2-7,TRBV7-9,NA,TGTGCCAGCAGCCAGGGAGGGGGGCACGAGCAGTACTTC,CASSQGGGHEQYF